This TCR beta chain was sequenced in a study of CD8 T cells in ankylosing spondylitis (dated by TCRdb to 2015 to 2018). Broadly, across the study: T cell receptor beta repertoires were profiled in healthy donors and ankylosing spondylitis patients so that disease-linked TCR variants could be found. The full study cohort comprised 25 ankylosing spondylitis patients and roughly 110 healthy donors. Samples of peripheral blood were taken, and for ankylosing spondylitis patients, synovial fluid was collected as well.

For sequencing, an Illumina HiSeq 2500 was employed. TCR beta libraries were prepared by quantitative 5'-RACE with molecular barcodes. Per the original workflow: A new computational method based on a probabilistic model of VDJ rearrangement was used to identify disease-linked TCR variants. The raw public data were reprocessed by TCRdb itself: fastp quality trimming at Q25, MiXCR clonotype calling, in-frame beta chains only. CDR3 protein sequences are deduplicated, and each keeps its most common genes and DNA. The V and J calls and clone size are TCRdb's, not the authors'. This sample gives some 85,000 distinct CDR3 sequences in total; 9% of them show up just once. The ten largest clones take up 30% of the sample. What the work shows at the level of the full study, not this receptor alone: The disease-linked clones had a CD8+ phenotype and were found at relatively low frequencies in peripheral blood. Significant enrichment of the disease-linked clones was reported in matched synovial fluid samples from ankylosing spondylitis patients. Blood from ankylosing spondylitis patients appeared to be characterized by a TCR beta motif made up of under ten highly homologous amino acid variants. Some motif variants were previously reported in synovial fluid and blood of reactive arthritis patients, suggesting common disease-initiation mechanisms.

The CDR3 covers 16 residues, taking in both the cysteine and the phenylalanine. Only CDR3 DNA remains: 48 bases, in frame from the first base. V and J are trimmed by 0 bases and 5 bases, and the gene matches miss 7 bases of the junction. Taken from the germline V gene, the CDR1 and CDR2 loops are SGDLS and YYNGEE. This clonotype showed up just a few times. Its antigen has not been determined. Per-base quality was not reported, and no clone a single base away is much larger than it. The receptor was derived from a male donor with ankylosing spondylitis. The sequence joins TRBV9 to TRBJ2-7; TRBD2 matches 11 bases in the middle. The specimen was blood, either unsorted or a sorted T cell fraction (not recorded which). CDR3 reads: CASSVAASGRIDEQYF. The DNA sequence is given as TGTGCCAGCAGCGTAGCTGCTAGCGGGAGGATTGACGAGCAGTACTTC.